This passage covers 28 T cell receptor beta chains from one sample sequenced in a study of blood T cell repertoires in COVID-19. Measured with immunoSEQ multiplex PCR; TCRdb has only the in-frame clones, and not every one. This repertoire shows 350,000 to 400,000 clones, 87% found once; its top ten account for about 2.7%. The sample comprised PBMCs or T cells enriched from blood (not recorded which). These receptors came from a woman in her twenties or thirties who had recovered from COVID-19.

This chain joins TRBV2 and TRBJ2-1; D is possibly TRBD1 (5 bases). From germline, CDR1 is SNHLY and CDR2 FYNNEI. Trimming cost V 9 bases and J 5 bases, with 8 bases left between them. The CDR3 is 11 residues long. The CDR3 nucleotides read TGTGCCAGTTTGGACAACAATGAGCAGTTCTTC. This translates into CASLDNNEQFF.

The chain couples TRBV18 to TRBJ1-5; possible D gene TRBD1, 5 bases. Germline assignment: CDR1 KGHSH and CDR2 LQKENI. This CDR3 region has 13 residues. The V and J ends lost 4 bases and 5 bases respectively, with 9 bases between them. CDR3 sequence reads: CASSQGDDQPQHF. CDR3 sequence (DNA): TGTGCCAGCTCACAAGGGGATGATCAGCCCCAGCATTTT.

The chain uses TRBV6-5 and TRBJ2-1, with D possibly TRBD2 on 5 matching bases. This CDR3 comprises 11 residues. V lost 2 bases and J 10 bases, leaving 6 bases between the germline ends. Germline CDR1 MNHEY, CDR2 SVGAGI. The DNA of the CDR3 is TGTGCCAGCAGTTACCCGGGAGAGCAGTTCTTC. Its translation: CASSYPGEQFF.

The V and J genes are TRBV19 and TRBJ1-2, with a possible D match to TRBD1 (5 bases). The V gene's germline CDR1 is LNHDA and CDR2 SQIVND (reference sequence). Trimming took off 4 bases at V and 4 bases at J, with 19 bases between the two ends. The CDR3 consists of 16 residues. CDR3 sequence (DNA): TGTGCCAGTAGTAATCGTGGGACTACTCATATCTATGGCTACACCTTC. As protein: CASSNRGTTHIYGYTF. Complete variable domain (other parts from reference TRBV19 and TRBJ1-2): DGGITQSPKYLFRKEGQNVTLSCEQNLNHDAMYWYRQDPGQGLRLIYYSQIVNDFQKGDIAEGYSVSREKKESFPLTVTSAQKNPTAFYLCASSNRGTTHIYGYTFGSGTRLTVV.

The chain employs TRBV5-1 and TRBJ2-7; TRBD1 aligns across 7 bases. This CDR3 region has 15 residues. The V and J ends lost 4 bases and 2 bases, in that order; junction bases with no gene match: 9. From germline, CDR1 is SGHRS and CDR2 YFSETQ. Here the CDR3 reads CASSPTGQATYEQYF. The CDR3, as DNA: TGCGCCAGCAGCCCCACCGGACAGGCGACCTACGAGCAGTACTTC. Full variable domain (remainder filled in from reference TRBV5-1 and TRBJ2-7): KAGVTQTPRYLIKTRGQQVTLSCSPISGHRSVSWYQQTPGQGLQFLFEYFSETQRNKGNFPGRFSGRQFSNSRSEMNVSTLELGDSALYLCASSPTGQATYEQYFGPGTRLTVT.

J is TRBJ1-2 and V is TRBV27, with TRBD1 matching 11 bases. The CDR3 extends over 15 amino acids. The V segment lost 5 bases and the J segment 5 bases; nucleotides outside the gene matches: 7. Germline V gene data show CDR1 as MNHEY and CDR2 as SMNVEV (reference sequence). Here the CDR3 reads CASSIMGQGVYGYTF. Written as DNA, the CDR3 is TGTGCCAGCAGTATAATGGGACAGGGGGTTTATGGCTACACCTTC.

The J gene is TRBJ1-2, the V gene TRBV27; D is perhaps TRBD1 (6 bases). Germline V gene data show CDR1 as MNHEY and CDR2 as SMNVEV (reference sequence). The V end was cut by 4 bases, the J end by 3 bases, with 15 bases between. The CDR3 loop spans 15 amino acids. The CDR3 loop reads CASSSLGATHYGYTF. In nucleotides, the CDR3 is TGTGCCAGCAGTTCCCTGGGGGCTACCCACTATGGCTACACCTTC.

The rearrangement joins TRBV27 to TRBJ2-7; D is unresolved. Germline values: CDR1 MNHEY, CDR2 SMNVEV (reference sequence). With 4 bases removed from V and 0 bases from J, the gap between germline ends came to 7 bases. The CDR3 loop spans 13 amino acids. CDR3 amino acids: CASSSDNSYEQYF. CDR3 sequence (DNA): TGTGCCAGCAGTTCCGACAACTCCTACGAGCAGTACTTC.

V is TRBV6-5 and J is TRBJ1-5, with D possibly TRBD1 on 5 matching bases. This CDR3 has 13 amino acids. Germline CDR1 reads MNHEY; CDR2 reads SVGAGI. V lost 6 bases to trimming and J lost 4 bases, with 10 bases between them. The CDR3 DNA reads as TGTGCCAGCAGAACAACAGGAAATCAGCCCCAGCATTTT. Its translation: CASRTTGNQPQHF.

This rearrangement joins TRBV2 to TRBJ2-5, with 10 bases that match TRBD2. The CDR3 length is 15 residues. The V gene's germline CDR1 is SNHLY and CDR2 FYNNEI. V shed 4 bases and J 4 bases; nucleotides not matched to a gene: 6. CDR3 in amino acids: CASSGGSGGAETQYF. DNA of the CDR3: TGTGCCAGCAGTGGTGGCAGCGGGGGGGCAGAGACCCAGTACTTC.

The genes are TRBV7-9 and TRBJ2-5; a weak D match, TRBD2 (6 bases). Germline V gene data show CDR1 as SEHNR and CDR2 as FQNEAQ (reference sequence). V was clipped by 2 bases and J by 4 bases, with 17 bases between them. CDR3 size: 16 residues. The CDR3 reads CASSLMGGMQGETQYF. The CDR3 coding sequence is TGTGCCAGCAGCTTAATGGGGGGAATGCAAGGAGAGACCCAGTACTTC. The variable domain in full, with the rest retrieved from reference TRBV7-9 and TRBJ2-5, is DTGVSQNPRHKITKRGQNVTFRCDPISEHNRLYWYRQTLGQGPEFLTYFQNEAQLEKSRLLSDRFSAERPKGSFSTLEIQRTEQGDSAMYLCASSLMGGMQGETQYFGPGTRLLVL.

J is TRBJ1-1 and V is TRBV2; D remains ambiguous. CDR3 length: 13 residues. Germline CDR1 is SNHLY and CDR2 is FYNNEI. V was pared by 2 bases and J by 6 bases, with 10 bases between. In nucleotides, the CDR3 is TGTGCCAGCAGTGAACCGGTAACGGCTGAAGCTTTCTTT. Its translation: CASSEPVTAEAFF.

The rearrangement joins TRBV2 to TRBJ1-5, with 9 bases identical to TRBD1. Germline CDR1 SNHLY, CDR2 FYNNEI. This CDR3 spans 14 amino acids. V was pared by 4 bases and J by 7 bases, with 5 bases of the junction left unmatched. The CDR3 is CASSGDRVGQPQHF. The CDR3 DNA follows: TGTGCCAGCAGTGGGGACAGGGTAGGGCAGCCCCAGCATTTT. Full variable domain (outside the CDR3, taken from reference TRBV2 and TRBJ1-5): EPEVTQTPSHQVTQMGQEVILRCVPISNHLYFYWYRQILGQKVEFLVSFYNNEISEKSEIFDDQFSVERPDGSNFTLKIRSTKLEDSAMYFCASSGDRVGQPQHFGDGTRLSIL.

The gene calls are TRBV6-1 and TRBJ2-7; D may be TRBD1 (6 bases). Between the trimmed V and J ends, which lost 2 bases and 7 bases, there was a span of 15 bases. CDR3 size: 14 residues. Germline CDR1 and CDR2: MNHNS and SASEGT. DNA of the CDR3: TGTGCCAGCAGTGAATCCCCTCCACAGGGTGAGCAGTACTTC. Translation: CASSESPPQGEQYF.

A few counts support this clone. The chain links TRBV5-1 to TRBJ2-1; 15 nucleotides agree with TRBD2. Trimming at V came to 4 bases and at J to 4 bases, leaving 6 bases not matched to a gene. The V gene's germline CDR1 is SGHRS and CDR2 YFSETQ. This CDR3 has 17 amino acids. The CDR3 is CASSLPGLAGGYNEQFF. CDR3 bases: TGCGCCAGCAGCCTCCCGGGACTAGCGGGAGGTTACAATGAGCAGTTCTTC.

V usage is TRBV5-6 and J usage is TRBJ2-7; 15 bases map to TRBD2. CDR3 length: 18 residues. Germline values: CDR1 SGHDT, CDR2 YYEEEE. Trimming at V came to 5 bases and at J to 3 bases, leaving 12 bases not matched to a gene. The CDR3 DNA is TGTGCCAGCAGTTTCTTGGGACTAGCGGGAGGATATATCTACGAGCAGTACTTC. It specifies CASSFLGLAGGYIYEQYF.

The rearrangement links TRBV27 to TRBJ1-2; 8 bases are shared with TRBD1. This CDR3 spans 13 amino acids. Germline CDR1 MNHEY, CDR2 SMNVEV (reference sequence). After removal of 5 bases from V and 4 bases from J, the junction contained 3 bases not matched to a gene. The CDR3 DNA is TGTGCCAGCAGTACCGACAGGGGCTATGGCTACACCTTC. Encoded protein: CASSTDRGYGYTF.

The V gene is TRBV4-1, the J gene TRBJ2-1; maybe TRBD2 (6 bases). Trimming left V 5 bases short and J 7 bases short, with 9 bases between. Germline CDR1 and CDR2: MGHRA and YSYEKL. The CDR3 totals 12 residues. CDR3: CASSLTRNEQFF. DNA of the CDR3: TGCGCCAGCAGCTTGACTAGGAATGAGCAGTTCTTC.

The rearrangement joins TRBV2 to TRBJ2-1, with 7 nucleotides matching TRBD2. V dropped 2 bases and J dropped 6; count of bases not matched to a gene: 7. Germline V lookup: CDR1 SNHLY, CDR2 FYNNEI. CDR3 length: 15 residues. The CDR3 reads CASSESGLVGNEQFF. CDR3 coding DNA: TGTGCCAGCAGTGAATCCGGACTAGTGGGCAATGAGCAGTTCTTC.

This rearrangement joins TRBV11-2 to TRBJ2-7; no clear D. Looked up from germline, CDR1 is SGHAT and CDR2 is FQNNGV. This CDR3 has 17 residues. V was pared by 1 base and J by 0 bases, with 16 bases between. CDR3 coding DNA: TGTGCCAGCAGCTTAGGAGGAACGGCCCCCAGCTCCTACGAGCAGTACTTC. Translation: CASSLGGTAPSSYEQYF.

J is TRBJ1-6 and V is TRBV7-2, with TRBD1 identical over 7 bases. The J segment lost 8 bases and the V segment lost 5 bases, leaving 6 bases of the junction unmatched. Germline lookup yields CDR1 SGHTA and CDR2 FQGNSA. This CDR3 region has 14 residues. The DNA for the CDR3 is TGTGCCAGCAGCGTGGACAGGATTTATTCACCCCTCCACTTT. Translation gives CASSVDRIYSPLHF.

The J gene is TRBJ2-6, the V gene TRBV7-9; D perhaps matches TRBD1 (5 bases). V was shortened by 3 bases and J by 0 bases, with 12 bases between the two germline ends. Per germline, CDR1 SEHNR and CDR2 FQNEAQ (reference sequence). There are 17 residues in the CDR3. CDR3 protein: CASSFPTASSGANVLTF. The CDR3 DNA is TGTGCCAGCAGCTTCCCGACAGCGAGCTCTGGGGCCAACGTCCTGACTTTC.

This chain links TRBV19 with TRBJ1-6; D is uncertain. The V end lost 0 bases, the J end lost 0 bases, and 6 bases lay between the germline ends. CDR1 is LNHDA, CDR2 SQIVND, per germline (reference sequence). The CDR3 spans 16 residues. CDR3 protein: CASSIDGGSYNSPLHF. The CDR3 coding sequence is TGTGCCAGTAGTATAGACGGTGGCTCCTATAATTCACCCCTCCACTTT.

With regard to this clone: Different DNA sequences within this sample yield the same CDR3. The rearrangement joins TRBV30 to TRBJ1-5; a weak D match, TRBD1 (5 bases). The CDR3 length is 13 residues. V shed 0 bases and J shed 4 bases, with 7 bases lying between them. Germline CDR1 reads GTSNPN; CDR2 reads SVGIG (reference sequence). CDR3 bases: TGTGCCTGGAGTGTCCAGGGTAATCAGCCCCAGCATTTT. It is translated as CAWSVQGNQPQHF.

The chain uses TRBV19 and TRBJ2-2; no definite D call. The CDR3 covers 13 residues. The germline V gene encodes CDR1 LNHDA and CDR2 SQIVND (reference sequence). Trimming shortened V by 5 bases and J by 7 bases, and 11 bases separated the two germline ends. The CDR3 DNA reads TGTGCCAGTAGTCAAGGTTCGGGCGGGGAGCTGTTTTTT. Its protein is CASSQGSGGELFF.

The V gene is TRBV9, the J gene TRBJ2-2, with 9 bases fitting TRBD2. Germline CDR1 and CDR2: SGDLS and YYNGEE. V lost 4 bases to trimming and J lost 8 bases; unmatched junction nucleotides: 9. CDR3 size: 15 residues. As DNA, the CDR3 is TGTGCCAGCAGCCCGACCGGGACTAGCTGGGGGGAGCTGTTTTTT. This sequence encodes CASSPTGTSWGELFF.

This clone was picked up one time. The chain joins TRBV19 to TRBJ1-1; 7 nucleotides match TRBD1. There are 14 residues in the CDR3. The junction had 8 bases not matched to a gene; V was cut back by 7 bases and J by 3 bases. The germline V gene encodes CDR1 LNHDA and CDR2 SQIVND (reference sequence). This CDR3 reads CASIKDRWDTEAFF. The CDR3 coding sequence is TGTGCCAGTATTAAGGACAGGTGGGACACTGAAGCTTTCTTT.

The gene calls are TRBV6-5 and TRBJ1-5; 8 bases align to TRBD1. The CDR3 length is 15 residues. CDR1 and CDR2 from the germline V gene are MNHEY and SVGAGI. The ends lost 0 bases at V and 4 bases at J; junction bases unmatched: 2. The CDR3 bases are TGTGCCAGCAGTTACTCGTACAGGGGGAATCAGCCCCAGCATTTT. Amino acid sequence: CASSYSYRGNQPQHF.